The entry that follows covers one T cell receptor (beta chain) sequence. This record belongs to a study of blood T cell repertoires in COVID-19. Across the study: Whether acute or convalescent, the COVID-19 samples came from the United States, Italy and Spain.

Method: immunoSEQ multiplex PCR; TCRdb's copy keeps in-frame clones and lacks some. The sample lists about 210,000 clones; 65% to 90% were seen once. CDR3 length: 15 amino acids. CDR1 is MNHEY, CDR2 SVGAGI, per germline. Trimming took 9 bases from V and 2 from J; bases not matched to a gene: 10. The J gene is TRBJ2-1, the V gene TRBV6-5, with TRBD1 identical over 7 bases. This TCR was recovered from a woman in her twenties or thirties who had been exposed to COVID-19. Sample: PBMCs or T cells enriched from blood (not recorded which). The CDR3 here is CASKPGQTTYNEQFF. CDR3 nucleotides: TGTGCCAGTAAGCCGGGACAGACAACCTACAATGAGCAGTTCTTC.